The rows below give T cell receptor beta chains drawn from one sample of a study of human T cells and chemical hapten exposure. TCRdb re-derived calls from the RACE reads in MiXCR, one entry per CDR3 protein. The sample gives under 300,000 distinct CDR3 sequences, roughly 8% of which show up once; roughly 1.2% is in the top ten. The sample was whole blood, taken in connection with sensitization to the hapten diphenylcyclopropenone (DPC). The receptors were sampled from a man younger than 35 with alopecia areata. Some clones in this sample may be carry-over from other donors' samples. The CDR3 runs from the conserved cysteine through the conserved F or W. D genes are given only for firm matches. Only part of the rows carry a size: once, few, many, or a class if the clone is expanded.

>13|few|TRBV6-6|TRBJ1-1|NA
CASSLPGSTEAFF
TGTGCCAGCAGTCTCCCAGGGAGCACTGAAGCTTTCTTT
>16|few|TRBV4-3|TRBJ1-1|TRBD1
CASSQGTGRLYTEAFF
TGCGCCAGCAGCCAGGGGACAGGGAGACTGTACACTGAAGCTTTCTTT
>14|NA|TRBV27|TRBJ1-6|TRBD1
CASSLDRAYSPLHF
TGTGCCAGCAGTTTAGACAGGGCCTATTCACCCCTCCACTTT
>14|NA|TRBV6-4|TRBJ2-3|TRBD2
CASSDGLAADTQYF
TGTGCCAGCAGTGACGGCCTAGCGGCAGATACGCAGTATTTT
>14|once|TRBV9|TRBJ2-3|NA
CASSAVGLTDTQYF
TGTGCCAGCAGCGCCGTCGGGCTCACAGATACGCAGTATTTT
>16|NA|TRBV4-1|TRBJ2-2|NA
CASSLGEAGETGELFF
TGCGCCAGCAGCCTTGGCGAGGCAGGGGAGACCGGGGAGCTGTTTTTT
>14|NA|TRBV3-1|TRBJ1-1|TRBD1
CASSRDRVDTEAFF
TGTGCCAGCAGCCGCGACAGGGTGGACACTGAAGCTTTCTTT
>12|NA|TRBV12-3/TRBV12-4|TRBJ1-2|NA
CASSFMRYGYTF
TGTGCCAGCAGTTTTATGCGCTATGGCTACACCTTC
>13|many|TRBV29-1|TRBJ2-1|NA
CSAWEGDYNEQFF
TGCAGCGCGTGGGAGGGGGACTACAATGAGCAGTTCTTC
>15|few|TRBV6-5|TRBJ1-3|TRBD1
CASRSGQSAGNTIYF
TGTGCCAGCAGATCGGGACAGTCTGCTGGAAACACCATATATTTT
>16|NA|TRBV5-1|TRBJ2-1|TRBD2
CASSAALVAGDNEQFF
TGCGCCAGCAGCGCGGCCCTAGTAGCGGGGGACAATGAGCAGTTCTTC
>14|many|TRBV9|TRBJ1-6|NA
CASSVGQGYSPLHF
TGTGCCAGCAGCGTAGGTCAGGGGTATTCACCCCTCCACTTT
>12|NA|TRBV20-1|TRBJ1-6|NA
CGGDGPNSPLHF
TGCGGTGGGGATGGTCCGAATTCACCCCTCCACTTT
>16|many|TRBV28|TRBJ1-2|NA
CASSFSSPDRGNGYTF
TGTGCCAGCAGTTTCTCCTCCCCGGACAGAGGCAATGGCTACACCTTC
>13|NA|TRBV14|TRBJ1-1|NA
CASSQLGGTEAFF
TGTGCCAGCAGCCAACTAGGGGGCACTGAAGCTTTCTTT
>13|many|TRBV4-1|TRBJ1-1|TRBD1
CASSQARGGEAFF
TGCGCCAGCAGCCAAGCCAGGGGGGGTGAAGCTTTCTTT
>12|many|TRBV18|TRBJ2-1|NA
CASSPTTDEQFF
TGTGCCAGCTCACCGACTACAGATGAGCAGTTCTTC
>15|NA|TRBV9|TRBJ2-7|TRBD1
CASSVRDSYLYEQYF
TGTGCCAGCAGCGTCCGGGACAGCTATCTGTACGAGCAGTACTTC
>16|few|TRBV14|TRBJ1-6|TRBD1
CASSLDRGGYNSPLHF
TGTGCCAGCAGCCTCGACAGGGGAGGGTATAATTCACCCCTCCACTTT
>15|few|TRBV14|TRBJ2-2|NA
CASSQVAGLTGELFF
TGTGCCAGCAGCCAAGTGGCAGGCTTGACCGGGGAGCTGTTTTTT
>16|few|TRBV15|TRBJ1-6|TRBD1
CATSPGGGQGTSPLHF
TGTGCCACCAGCCCGGGGGGTGGACAGGGGACTTCACCCCTCCACTTT
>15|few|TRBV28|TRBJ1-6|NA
CASTAGSISNSPLHF
TGTGCCAGCACCGCAGGGTCGATCTCTAATTCACCCCTCCACTTT